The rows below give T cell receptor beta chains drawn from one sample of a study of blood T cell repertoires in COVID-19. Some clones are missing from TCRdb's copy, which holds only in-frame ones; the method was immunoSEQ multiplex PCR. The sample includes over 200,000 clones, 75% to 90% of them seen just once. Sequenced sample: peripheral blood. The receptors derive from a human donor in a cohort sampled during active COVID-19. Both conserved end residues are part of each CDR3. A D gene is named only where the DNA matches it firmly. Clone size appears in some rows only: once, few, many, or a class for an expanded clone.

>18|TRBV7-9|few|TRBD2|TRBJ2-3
CASSLAAGLADTTDTQYF
TGTGCCAGCAGCTTAGCCGCCGGGCTAGCGGATACCACAGATACGCAGTATTTT
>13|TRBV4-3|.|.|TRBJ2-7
CASSQDRAYEQYF
TGCGCCAGCAGCCAAGATCGAGCCTACGAGCAGTACTTC
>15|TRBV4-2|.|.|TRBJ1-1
CASSQDRLRRAEAFF
TGTGCCAGCAGCCAAGATCGGCTCCGGCGGGCTGAAGCTTTCTTT
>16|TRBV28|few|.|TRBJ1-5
CASSFSTQGKKQPQHF
TGTGCCAGCAGTTTCTCTACTCAGGGGAAGAAACAGCCCCAGCATTTT
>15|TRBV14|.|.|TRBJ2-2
CASSQDLSGGRELFF
TGTGCCAGCAGCCAAGATTTATCGGGGGGCCGGGAGCTGTTTTTT
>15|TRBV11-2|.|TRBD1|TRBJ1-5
CASSFRQGDNQPQHF
TGTGCCAGCAGCTTTAGACAGGGCGACAATCAGCCCCAGCATTTT
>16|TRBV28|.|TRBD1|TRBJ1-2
CASSLLKGQGNYGYTF
TGTGCCAGCAGTTTACTAAAAGGACAGGGTAACTATGGCTACACCTTC
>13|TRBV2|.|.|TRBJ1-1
CASSGGGNTEAFF
TGTGCCAGCAGTGGGGGGGGGAACACTGAAGCTTTCTTT
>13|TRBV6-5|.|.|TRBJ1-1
CASSYMLNTEAFF
TGTGCCAGCAGTTATATGTTGAACACTGAAGCTTTCTTT
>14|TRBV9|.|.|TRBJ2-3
CASSVRIATDTQYF
TGTGCCAGCAGCGTCAGGATTGCCACAGATACGCAGTATTTT
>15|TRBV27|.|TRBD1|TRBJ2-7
CASSLGQGLTYEQYF
TGTGCCAGCAGTTTAGGACAGGGGTTAACCTACGAGCAGTACTTC
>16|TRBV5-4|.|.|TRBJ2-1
CASSLGGVSSYNEQFF
TGTGCCAGCAGCTTAGGCGGCGTCAGCTCCTACAATGAGCAGTTCTTC
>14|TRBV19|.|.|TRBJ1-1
CASSISGEATEAFF
TGTGCCAGTAGTATCTCTGGGGAGGCAACTGAAGCTTTCTTT
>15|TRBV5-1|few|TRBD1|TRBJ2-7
CASSFTGGKSGEQYF
TGCGCCAGCAGCTTTACAGGGGGTAAAAGTGGCGAGCAGTACTTC
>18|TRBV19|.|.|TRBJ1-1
CASSISRIETATNTEAFF
TGTGCCAGTAGTATAAGCCGGATTGAGACAGCCACGAACACTGAAGCTTTCTTT
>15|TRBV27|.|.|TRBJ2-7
CASSLATIGSYEQYF
TGTGCCAGCAGTTTAGCGACAATAGGCTCCTACGAGCAGTACTTC
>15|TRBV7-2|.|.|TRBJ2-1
CASSLGSGSYNEQFF
TGTGCCAGCAGCCTAGGGAGTGGCTCCTACAATGAGCAGTTCTTC
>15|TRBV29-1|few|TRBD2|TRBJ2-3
CSVEPTGGSTDTQYF
TGCAGCGTTGAACCGACGGGAGGGAGCACAGATACGCAGTATTTT
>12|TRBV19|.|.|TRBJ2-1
CASSTTLNEQFF
TGTGCCAGTAGTACGACTTTGAATGAGCAGTTCTTC
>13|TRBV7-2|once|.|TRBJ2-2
CASTLGVLGELFF
TGTGCCAGCACTTTGGGAGTACTCGGGGAGCTGTTTTTT
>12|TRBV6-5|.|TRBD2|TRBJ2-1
CASSILAGDKFF
TGTGCCAGCAGTATACTAGCGGGAGACAAGTTCTTC
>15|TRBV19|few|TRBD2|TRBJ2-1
CASSMGGSSYNEQFF
TGTGCCAGTAGTATGGGCGGGAGCTCCTACAATGAGCAGTTCTTC
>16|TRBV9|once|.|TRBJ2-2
CASSVGLAANTGELFF
TGTGCCAGCAGCGTAGGGCTAGCAGCGAACACCGGGGAGCTGTTTTTT
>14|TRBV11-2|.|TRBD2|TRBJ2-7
CASSPRVSGSEQYF
TGTGCCAGCAGCCCCCGCGTTAGCGGGAGCGAGCAGTACTTC
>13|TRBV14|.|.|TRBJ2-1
CASSQVTYSEQFF
TGTGCCAGCAGCCAAGTAACTTATAGTGAGCAGTTCTTC
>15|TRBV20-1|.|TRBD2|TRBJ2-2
CSASALAGDTGELFF
TGCAGTGCTAGTGCACTAGCGGGCGATACCGGGGAGCTGTTTTTT
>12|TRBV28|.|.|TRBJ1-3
CASMASGNTIYF
TGTGCCAGCATGGCTTCTGGAAACACCATATATTTT
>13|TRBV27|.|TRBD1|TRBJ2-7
CASRRTGTYEQYF
TGTGCCAGTCGGCGGACAGGTACTTACGAGCAGTACTTC
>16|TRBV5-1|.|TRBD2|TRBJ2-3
CASSLVASGGTDTQYF
TGCGCCAGCAGCTTGGTAGCTAGCGGGGGAACAGATACGCAGTATTTT
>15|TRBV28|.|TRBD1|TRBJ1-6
CASSLPGQDNSPLHF
TGTGCCAGCAGCCTACCGGGACAGGATAATTCACCCCTCCACTTT
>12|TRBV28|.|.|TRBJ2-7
CASSFEGSEQYF
TGTGCCAGCAGTTTTGAAGGGAGCGAGCAGTACTTC
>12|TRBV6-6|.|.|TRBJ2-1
CASSPQSGRQFF
TGTGCCAGCAGTCCTCAGAGCGGACGGCAGTTCTTC
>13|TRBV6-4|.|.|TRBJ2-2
CASSPTDTGELFF
TGTGCCAGCAGCCCGACAGACACCGGGGAGCTGTTTTTT
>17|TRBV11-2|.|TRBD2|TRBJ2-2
CASSLDYSGSGTGELFF
TGTGCCAGCAGCTTAGATTATAGCGGGAGCGGGACCGGGGAGCTGTTTTTT
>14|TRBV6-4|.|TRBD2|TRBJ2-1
CASSALAGNNEQFF
TGTGCCAGCAGTGCGCTAGCGGGAAACAATGAGCAGTTCTTC
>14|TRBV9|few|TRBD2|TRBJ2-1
CASSGLTSGDEQFF
TGTGCCAGCAGCGGTTTGACTAGCGGGGATGAGCAGTTCTTC
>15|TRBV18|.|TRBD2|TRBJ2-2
CASSPLTSGTGELFF
TGTGCCAGCTCACCACTGACTAGCGGGACCGGGGAGCTGTTTTTT
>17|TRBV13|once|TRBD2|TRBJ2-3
CASSLEASGRYADTQYF
TGTGCCAGCAGCTTAGAGGCTAGCGGGAGGTATGCAGATACGCAGTATTTT
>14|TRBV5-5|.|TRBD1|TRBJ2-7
CASSVGTVSYEQYF
TGTGCCAGCAGCGTCGGGACAGTTTCCTACGAGCAGTACTTC
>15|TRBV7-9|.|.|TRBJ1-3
CASSYRESSGNTIYF
TGTGCCAGCAGCTACCGGGAGAGCTCTGGAAACACCATATATTTT
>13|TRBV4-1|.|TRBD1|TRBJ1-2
CASSQRGQFDYTF
TGCGCCAGCAGCCAGCGGGGACAGTTTGACTACACCTTC
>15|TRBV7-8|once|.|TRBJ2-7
CASSLERRGGGEQYF
TGTGCCAGCAGCTTAGAGCGGAGGGGGGGAGGGGAGCAGTACTTC
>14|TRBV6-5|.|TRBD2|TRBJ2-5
CASSLAGGRETQYF
TGTGCCAGCAGCCTAGCGGGAGGGCGAGAGACCCAGTACTTC
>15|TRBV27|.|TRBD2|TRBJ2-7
CASSLRLARSYEQYF
TGTGCCAGCAGTCTAAGACTAGCGCGAAGCTACGAGCAGTACTTC
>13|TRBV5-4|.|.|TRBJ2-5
CASSLQRQETQYF
TGTGCCAGCAGCTTGCAGCGGCAAGAGACCCAGTACTTC